The 28 T cell receptor beta chains given below trace back to one sample, sequenced in a study of T cells in localized non-small cell lung cancer. Method: immunoSEQ multiplex PCR; TCRdb's copy keeps in-frame clones and lacks some. The repertoire includes 30,000 to 40,000 clones, almost 90% of them detected once, and around 4.1% sits in the top ten. This material consisted of peripheral blood, taken before any cancer treatment. These receptors were obtained from a man between 40 and 75 years old with stage I lung adenocarcinoma.

The chain joins TRBV15 to TRBJ2-5, with 12 bases identical to TRBD2. The germline gives CDR1 LNHNV, CDR2 YYDKDF (reference sequence). The CDR3 extends over 16 amino acids. V trimming: 7 bases; J trimming: 7 bases; junction bases outside the gene matches: 13. CDR3: CATTPTSGGRRGTQYF. DNA for the CDR3: TGTGCCACCACCCCGACTAGCGGGGGCCGCCGGGGGACCCAGTACTTC.

The CDR3 loop is CASSLDIWDIQYF. The DNA of the CDR3 is TGTGCCAGCAGCTTGGACATCTGGGACATTCAGTACTTC. V gene TRBV5-5 combines with J gene TRBJ2-4; D is unclear. This CDR3 comprises 13 residues. Trimming removed 0 bases from V and 8 bases from J, with 9 bases in between. CDR1 is SGHKS, CDR2 YYEKEE, per germline (reference sequence).

The CDR3 loop is CASSEGRRGGEQFF. The DNA of the CDR3 is TGTGCCAGCAGTGAAGGCAGGAGGGGCGGTGAGCAGTTCTTC. The chain carries TRBV6-1 and TRBJ2-1, with a weak D call TRBD2 (6 bases). This CDR3 spans 14 amino acids. V dropped 1 base and J dropped 9 bases, with 13 bases sitting between them. Per the germline V gene, CDR1 is MNHNS and CDR2 is SASEGT.

About this clone itself: Because the CDR3 is missing its conserved closing phenylalanine or tryptophan, this is likely a read error. This sequence joins TRBV27 and TRBJ1-2; TRBD1 is a possible D gene (5 bases). V was shortened by 5 bases and J by 4 bases, with 26 bases between the two germline ends. This CDR3 region has 18 residues. CDR1 and CDR2 from the germline V gene are MNHEY and SMNVEV (reference sequence). The CDR3 DNA follows: TGTGCCAGCAGTCCCCCGCGTTTGGGGCAGGCCCCCTTCTATGGCTACACCCTC. Its translation: CASSPPRLGQAPFYGYTL.

The sample holds one count of this clone. J is TRBJ1-2 and V is TRBV11-2; 7 bases agree with TRBD1. Germline V gene lookup returns CDR1 SGHAT and CDR2 FQNNGV. The CDR3 is 15 amino acids. V trimming: 5 bases; J trimming: 4 bases; junction bases outside the gene matches: 10. The CDR3 DNA is TGTGCCAGCAGCCAAAACCGGGACAGTCCCTATGGCTACACCTTC. It is translated as CASSQNRDSPYGYTF.

This sequence joins TRBV4-1 and TRBJ1-5, with 7 positions matching TRBD1. V shed 4 bases, J shed 4 bases, and the junction held 10 bases outside the gene matches. The CDR3 sequence is 16 residues long. Germline V gene sequence: CDR1 MGHRA, CDR2 YSYEKL. The CDR3: CASSLISGQVNQPQHF. In nucleotides, the CDR3 is TGCGCCAGCAGCCTTATTTCTGGACAGGTGAATCAGCCCCAGCATTTT.

This sequence joins TRBV6-1 and TRBJ2-7; possible D gene TRBD1, 7 bases. The germline V and J ends were trimmed by 1 base and 6 bases, with 10 bases remaining between them. The length of the CDR3 is 13 residues. Germline V gene sequence: CDR1 MNHNS, CDR2 SASEGT. The chain's CDR3 is CASSEGQGGEQYF. The CDR3 DNA reads TGTGCCAGCAGTGAAGGACAGGGAGGCGAGCAGTACTTC.

The chain is built from TRBV5-1 and TRBJ2-1, with D possibly matching TRBD1 (5 bases). The CDR3 runs 15 residues. Trimming removed 7 bases at V and 1 base at J, with 15 bases between. The germline V gene has CDR1 SGHRS and CDR2 YFSETQ. CDR3 nucleotides: TGCGCCAGCTGTGCCGGCACAGGTTCCTACAATGAGCAGTTCTTC. It translates to CASCAGTGSYNEQFF.

V usage is TRBV15 and J usage is TRBJ2-2, with D possibly matching TRBD2 (5 bases). Germline V lookup: CDR1 LNHNV, CDR2 YYDKDF (reference sequence). V was clipped by 5 bases and J by 1 base, with 14 bases between them. This CDR3 has 16 residues. The CDR3 DNA follows: TGTGCCACCAGCGTCCGGGCGGGCCTGAACACCGGGGAGCTGTTTTTT. It translates to CATSVRAGLNTGELFF.

The rearrangement uses TRBV5-1 and TRBJ1-2; D remains ambiguous. Germline-derived CDR1 and CDR2 are SGHRS and YFSETQ. The CDR3 consists of 13 residues. Trimming left V 3 bases short and J 5 bases short, with 11 bases between. The CDR3 nucleotides are TGCGCCAGCAGCTCCTCCCGGGGATATGGCTACACCTTC. This codes for CASSSSRGYGYTF.

V usage is TRBV18 and J usage is TRBJ2-3; TRBD2 matches 11 bases. Germline V gene sequence: CDR1 KGHSH, CDR2 LQKENI. V lost 5 bases and J lost 1; bases outside the gene matches: 5. There are 16 residues in the CDR3. Here the CDR3 reads CASSLQTSGGTDTQYF. CDR3 sequence (DNA): TGTGCCAGCTCATTACAGACTAGCGGGGGCACAGATACGCAGTATTTT.

The genes are TRBV19 and TRBJ2-1; TRBD1 matches at 10 bases. The V and J ends lost 8 bases and 2 bases, in that order; junction bases with no gene match: 3. The CDR3 consists of 14 residues. Germline V lookup: CDR1 LNHDA, CDR2 SQIVND (reference sequence). This chain's CDR3 is CASVGTGAYNEQFF. Here the CDR3 DNA reads TGTGCCAGTGTCGGGACAGGGGCCTACAATGAGCAGTTCTTC.

This clone came up once. This chain joins TRBV30 and TRBJ2-1; 9 positions match TRBD1. There are 13 residues in the CDR3. The V segment lost 5 bases and the J segment 4 bases; nucleotides outside the gene matches: 3. CDR1 GTSNPN and CDR2 SVGIG come from the germline V gene (reference sequence). CDR3 in amino acids: CAWEQGAYNEQFF. Written as DNA, the CDR3 is TGTGCCTGGGAACAGGGGGCTTACAATGAGCAGTTCTTC. Based on the CDR3 plus reference TRBV30 and TRBJ2-1, the full variable domain is SQTIHQWPATLVQPVGSPLSLECTVEGTSNPNLYWYRQAAGRGLQLLFYSVGIGQISSEVPQNLSASRPQDRQFILSSKKLLLSDSGFYLCAWEQGAYNEQFFGPGTRLTVL.

V is TRBV5-6 and J is TRBJ2-7, with D perhaps matching TRBD1 or TRBD2 (5 bases each). The CDR3 has 12 amino acids. From germline, CDR1 is SGHDT and CDR2 YYEEEE. The germline V and J ends were trimmed by 2 bases and 4 bases, with 7 bases remaining between them. This CDR3 reads CASSLGTYEQYF. The CDR3 bases are TGTGCCAGCAGCTTAGGGACGTACGAGCAGTACTTC.

The chain carries TRBV5-1 and TRBJ1-3; weak D call: TRBD1 (5 bases). The germline V gene encodes CDR1 SGHRS and CDR2 YFSETQ. V shed 2 bases and J shed 0 bases, with 9 bases lying between them. The CDR3 length is 15 residues. For the CDR3, the DNA is TGCGCCAGCAGCTTCGGACATACCTCTGGAAACACCATATATTTT. Translated: CASSFGHTSGNTIYF.

V gene TRBV13 combines with J gene TRBJ1-1; no reliable D call. Germline CDR1 PRHDT, CDR2 FYEKMQ (reference sequence). Trimming took 8 bases from V and 0 from J, leaving 13 bases between them. There are 14 residues in the CDR3. The CDR3 region has the DNA TGTGCCAGCGCCTACGGACTTATGAACACTGAAGCTTTCTTT. Its translation: CASAYGLMNTEAFF. Supplemented by reference TRBV13 and TRBJ1-1, the full variable domain reads AAGVIQSPRHLIKEKRETATLKCYPIPRHDTVYWYQQGPGQDPQFLISFYEKMQSDKGSIPDRFSAQQFSDYHSELNMSSLELGDSALYFCASAYGLMNTEAFFGQGTRLTVV.

This chain joins TRBV18 and TRBJ2-1; 8 bases agree with TRBD2. Germline CDR1 KGHSH, CDR2 LQKENI. This CDR3 has 13 amino acids. J was trimmed by 7 bases and V by 6 bases; bases with no gene match: 5. The CDR3 loop is CASSSGLVNEQFF. CDR3 in DNA: TGTGCCAGCTCGTCGGGACTAGTGAATGAGCAGTTCTTC.

The chain links TRBV5-5 to TRBJ1-5; the D gene is possibly TRBD1 (5 bases). This CDR3 region has 17 residues. Between the trimmed V and J ends, which lost 0 bases and 4 bases, there was a span of 17 bases. From germline, CDR1 is SGHKS and CDR2 YYEKEE (reference sequence). CDR3 nucleotides: TGTGCCAGCAGCTTGGAGATGCAGGGTGGGGGGAATCAGCCCCAGCATTTT. Encoded protein: CASSLEMQGGGNQPQHF.

This clone was counted between two and nine times. This sequence joins TRBV27 and TRBJ1-1, with D possibly being TRBD1 (5 bases). Germline V gives CDR1 MNHEY, CDR2 SMNVEV (reference sequence). V was trimmed by 3 bases and J by 5 bases, leaving 13 bases between them. This CDR3 is 14 amino acids long. CDR3 in amino acids: CASSFNRGVTEAFF. As DNA, the CDR3 is TGTGCCAGCAGTTTCAATAGGGGAGTGACTGAAGCTTTCTTT.

This chain connects TRBV10-3 to TRBJ1-1; D is perhaps TRBD1 (6 bases). The V and J ends lost 2 bases and 2 bases respectively, with 9 bases between them. The CDR3 runs to 14 residues. The germline V gene has CDR1 ENHRY and CDR2 SYGVKD. As DNA, the CDR3 is TGTGCCATCAGTGAGACCAGGGGTAACACTGAAGCTTTCTTT. It codes for CAISETRGNTEAFF.

V usage is TRBV21-1 and J usage is TRBJ1-1; TRBD1, the D gene given by the table, was not confirmed from the DNA. TRBV21-1 is a documented pseudogene. The CDR3 loop spans 17 amino acids. The CDR3 region has the DNA TGTGCCAGCAGCAAGACCCCTTTCACAGGGGGCGGCACTGAAGCTTTCTTT. Translation gives CASSKTPFTGGGTEAFF.

The CDR3 reads CAIGQVYNEKLFF. CDR3 bases: TGTGCCATTGGACAAGTTTATAATGAAAAACTGTTTTTT. The genes are TRBV6-1 and TRBJ1-4; a weak D match, TRBD1 (5 bases). Germline V gene data show CDR1 as MNHNS and CDR2 as SASEGT. The CDR3 spans 13 residues. V was cut by 10 bases and J by 4 bases, with 13 bases left in between.

The chain uses TRBV5-5 and TRBJ2-2; D is perhaps TRBD1 (5 bases). CDR3 length: 13 amino acids. From germline, CDR1 is SGHKS and CDR2 YYEKEE (reference sequence). V dropped 0 bases and J dropped 6 bases, with 6 bases sitting between them. The CDR3 protein is CASSLVGAGELFF. The CDR3 DNA sequence: TGTGCCAGCAGCTTGGTAGGGGCCGGGGAGCTGTTTTTT.

This clone showed up just a few times. The V and J genes are TRBV30 and TRBJ1-1; TRBD1 is a possible D gene (5 bases). Trimming left V 2 bases short and J 4 bases short, with 11 bases between. Germline-derived CDR1 and CDR2 are GTSNPN and SVGIG (reference sequence). This CDR3 is built from 13 residues. CDR3 protein: CAWSIVGGTEAFF. CDR3 coding DNA: TGTGCCTGGAGTATTGTCGGGGGCACTGAAGCTTTCTTT.

This chain connects TRBV19 to TRBJ1-6, with D perhaps TRBD1 (6 bases). Trimming stripped 7 bases from V and 8 bases from J, with 18 bases between. Germline-derived CDR1 and CDR2 are LNHDA and SQIVND (reference sequence). The CDR3 length is 15 residues. The CDR3 DNA reads TGTGCCAGTACCACAGGGTTAAGACAGGATTCACCCCTCCACTTT. Its translation: CASTTGLRQDSPLHF.

The chain uses TRBV15 and TRBJ2-5; 7 bases line up with TRBD1. The J call is uncertain, as TRBJ2-7 better fits the DNA end. The CDR3 extends over 16 amino acids. Germline V gives CDR1 LNHNV, CDR2 YYDKDF (reference sequence). CDR3 sequence (DNA): TGTGCCACCAGCAGAGTTACCTGGGACAGCCGCTACGAGCAGTACTTC. It is translated as CATSRVTWDSRYEQYF.

The chain employs TRBV9 and TRBJ2-3, with 9 bases that match TRBD2. V was pared by 5 bases and J by 2 bases, with 6 bases of the junction left unmatched. Germline CDR1 and CDR2: SGDLS and YYNGEE. The CDR3 is made up of 15 amino acids. The DNA of the CDR3 is TGTGCCAGCAGATCAGCGGGGGGCTCCACAGATACGCAGTATTTT. Protein: CASRSAGGSTDTQYF.

The chain couples TRBV7-8 to TRBJ1-5; D remains unclear. The CDR3 sequence is 15 residues long. Germline V gene lookup returns CDR1 SGHVS and CDR2 FQNEAQ. Trimming left V 1 base short and J 5 bases short, with 12 bases between. For the CDR3, the DNA is TGTGCCAGCAGCTTAGACAGTTCCCTTTATCAGCCCCAGCATTTT. This sequence encodes CASSLDSSLYQPQHF.